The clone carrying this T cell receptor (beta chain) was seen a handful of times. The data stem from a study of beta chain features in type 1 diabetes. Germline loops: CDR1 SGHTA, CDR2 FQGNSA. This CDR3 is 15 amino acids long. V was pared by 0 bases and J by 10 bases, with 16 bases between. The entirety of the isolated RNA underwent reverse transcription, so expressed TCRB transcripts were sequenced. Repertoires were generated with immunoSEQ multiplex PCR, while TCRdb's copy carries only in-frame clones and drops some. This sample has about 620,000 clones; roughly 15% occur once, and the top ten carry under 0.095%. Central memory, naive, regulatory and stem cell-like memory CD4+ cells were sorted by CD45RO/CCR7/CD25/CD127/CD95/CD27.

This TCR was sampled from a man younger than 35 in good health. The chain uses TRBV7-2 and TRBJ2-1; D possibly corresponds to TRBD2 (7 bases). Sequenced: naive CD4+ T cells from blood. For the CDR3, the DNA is TGTGCCAGCAGCTTAGCCGGGGGGCTCAGAGGCGAGCAGTTCTTC. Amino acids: CASSLAGGLRGEQFF.